Listed below are T cell receptor beta chains from one sample, sequenced in a study of long-term antiretroviral therapy in people with HIV. The repertoire was sequenced with immunoSEQ multiplex PCR; TCRdb's copy has only in-frame clones and lacks some. The table has some 43,000 clones, roughly 86% seen once. The material was unsorted PBMCs, obtained 0.1 years before starting antiretroviral therapy. The receptors shown here come from a woman aged 45-65 years with HIV. The CDR3 runs from the conserved cysteine through the conserved F or W. Each record gives: D gene, V gene, CDR3 length, clone size, J gene, CDR3 DNA, CDR3 protein. A D gene is named only where the DNA matches it firmly. The listing skips clone size in some rows; elsewhere it reads once, few, many or a size class.

TRBD1	TRBV7-9	17	few	TRBJ1-2	TGTGCCAGCAGCTTAGAGGGGAGGACAGGAGGAGGTTATGGCTACACCTTC	CASSLEGRTGGGYGYTF
NA	TRBV2	12	NA	TRBJ2-1	TGTGCCAGCAGTGATCGGGGTAATGAGCAGTTCTTC	CASSDRGNEQFF
NA	TRBV18	14	NA	TRBJ1-2	TGTGCCAGCTCACCGGGGACGGCTAACTATGGCTACACCTTC	CASSPGTANYGYTF
TRBD1	TRBV2	13	NA	TRBJ2-2	TGTGCCAGCAGTCTACAGGGGGCCGGGGAGCTGTTTTTT	CASSLQGAGELFF
TRBD1	TRBV7-3	16	NA	TRBJ2-2	TGTGCCAGCAGCTCCCCCGGGACAGGGGGCACCGGGGAGCTGTTTTTT	CASSSPGTGGTGELFF
NA	TRBV19	15	NA	TRBJ2-3	TGTGCCAGTAGCCGTGATGGGTTCAGCACAGATACGCAGTATTTT	CASSRDGFSTDTQYF
TRBD1	TRBV18	14	NA	TRBJ1-2	TGTGCCAGCTTACGGGACAGGGATAAGGATGGCTACACCTTC	CASLRDRDKDGYTF
NA	TRBV6-5	16	NA	TRBJ1-3	TGTGCCAGCAGTTTGGGACACCCAATCTCTGGAAACACCATATATTTT	CASSLGHPISGNTIYF
NA	TRBV7-9	15	once	TRBJ1-4	TGTGCCAGCTTTGGGGTGCGGGATTCGGATGAAAAACTGTTTTTT	CASFGVRDSDEKLFF
TRBD2	TRBV14	17	NA	TRBJ2-7	TGTGCCAGCAGCCAATCTGTCAAGCGGGGGGCCGACTACGAGCAGTACTTC	CASSQSVKRGADYEQYF
NA	TRBV27	11	once	TRBJ1-1	TGTGCCAGCACCCTCGGACAGATGGCTTTCTTT	CASTLGQMAFF
TRBD1	TRBV9	16	NA	TRBJ2-3	TGTGCCAGCAGCGTAGTGCAATCAGGGGGACCAGATACGCAGTATTTT	CASSVVQSGGPDTQYF
NA	TRBV19	15	NA	TRBJ2-7	TGTGCCAGTCAACCCGGGCAGGGAGGATTCTTCGAGCAGTACTTC	CASQPGQGGFFEQYF
NA	TRBV4-3	17	NA	TRBJ2-3	TGCGCCAGCAGCCAAGACCCCGATGGGGGGATAGCAGATACGCAGTATTTT	CASSQDPDGGIADTQYF
NA	TRBV6-1	13	NA	TRBJ1-5	TGTGCCAGCAGTGAACAGGGGAATCAGCCCCAGCATTTT	CASSEQGNQPQHF
TRBD1	TRBV5-6	14	medium-sized	TRBJ2-7	TGTGCCAGCAGCCCCGACAGGGCTGGCTACGAGCAGTACTTC	CASSPDRAGYEQYF
NA	TRBV7-9	14	NA	TRBJ2-2	TGTGCCAGCAGCTTTACCAGGGACACCGGGGAGCTGTTTTTT	CASSFTRDTGELFF
TRBD2	TRBV9	16	NA	TRBJ2-1	TGTGCCAGCAGCAGATACCAAGCGGGGACTTACAATGAGCAGTTCTTC	CASSRYQAGTYNEQFF
TRBD1	TRBV11-1	16	NA	TRBJ1-3	TGTGCCAGCAGCTTATCCGACAGGGCCTCTGGAAACACCATATATTTT	CASSLSDRASGNTIYF
NA	TRBV7-9	15	once	TRBJ2-2	TGTGCCAGCAGCTCAGACAGGAAGAACACCGGGGAGCTGTTTTTT	CASSSDRKNTGELFF
NA	TRBV19	15	NA	TRBJ2-1	TGTGCCAGTAGTATTTGGCAGGGCCCCTACAATGAGCAGTTCTTC	CASSIWQGPYNEQFF
NA	TRBV19	13	few	TRBJ1-2	TGTGCCAGTAGATCCGGTCCTAACTATGGCTACACCTTC	CASRSGPNYGYTF
TRBD1	TRBV7-3	15	NA	TRBJ2-2	TGTGCCAGCAGCCGGACAGGGGACCCCGTCGGGGAGCTGTTTTTT	CASSRTGDPVGELFF
NA	TRBV27	13	NA	TRBJ1-2	TGTGCCAGCAGTTTTGGTGGGAACAGAGGCTACACCTTC	CASSFGGNRGYTF
TRBD1	TRBV7-6	18	NA	TRBJ2-3	TGTGCCAGCAGCTTAGGGGTAGGGGGCACGAGATCCACAGATACGCAGTATTTT	CASSLGVGGTRSTDTQYF
NA	TRBV6-5	14	NA	TRBJ2-5	TGTGCCAGCAGTTACTCGGCCTTGCAAGAGACCCAGTACTTC	CASSYSALQETQYF
NA	TRBV7-6	16	NA	TRBJ1-2	TGTGCCAGCAGCTTAAATTTGGCAGGTTCGGCGGATGGCTACACCTTC	CASSLNLAGSADGYTF
TRBD2	TRBV11-2	14	NA	TRBJ2-1	TGTGCCAGCAGCATTAAGCGGGGGGTAGGTGAGCAGTTCTTC	CASSIKRGVGEQFF
NA	TRBV10-1	16	NA	TRBJ2-2	TGCGCCAGCAGTGACCGGGGGAGGAACCCCACCGGGGAGCTGTTTTTT	CASSDRGRNPTGELFF
NA	TRBV7-8	15	once	TRBJ1-1	TGTGCCAGCAGCCAGAACCCGGGAGCGAACACTGAAGCTTTCTTT	CASSQNPGANTEAFF
NA	TRBV7-8	14	NA	TRBJ1-1	TGTGCCAGCAGCTTATCCCAGGGAAACACTGAAGCTTTCTTT	CASSLSQGNTEAFF
NA	TRBV9	15	NA	TRBJ1-1	TGTGCCAGCAGCGTAGATCCGGGGGCCCCGAAGGAAGCTTTCTTT	CASSVDPGAPKEAFF
TRBD1	TRBV5-1	16	NA	TRBJ2-3	TGCGCCAGCAGCCTCCCAGGGGGCACTAGCACAGATACGCAGTATTTT	CASSLPGGTSTDTQYF
NA	TRBV27	14	few	TRBJ1-2	TGTGCCAGCAAACCCCAACGAGTACTCTATGGCTACACCTTC	CASKPQRVLYGYTF
NA	TRBV2	15	NA	TRBJ1-1	TGTGCCAGCAGCTCCGCGTTCGGGGGGTGGACTGAAGCTTTCTTT	CASSSAFGGWTEAFF
TRBD1	TRBV2	12	NA	TRBJ2-7	TGTGCCAGCAGTGGGGACAGGGCCGAGCAGTACTTC	CASSGDRAEQYF
NA	TRBV9	13	NA	TRBJ1-3	TGTGCCAGCAGCCCGAACTCTGGAAACACCATATATTTT	CASSPNSGNTIYF
TRBD1	TRBV5-8	17	NA	TRBJ2-1	TGTGCCAGCAGCTTGGCTGGGTGGACAGGGGGCCTTGATGAGCAGTTCTTC	CASSLAGWTGGLDEQFF
TRBD1	TRBV19	12	once	TRBJ2-7	TGTGCCAGTGGGGACAGGGGTTCCGAGCAGTACTTC	CASGDRGSEQYF
NA	TRBV19	12	NA	TRBJ2-7	TGTGCCAGTAGTCCCTCCGGCTACGAGCAGTACTTC	CASSPSGYEQYF
NA	TRBV7-3	16	NA	TRBJ2-7	TGTGCCAGCATTCTTTTGTCAGCCATCTACTCCTACGAGCAGTACTTC	CASILLSAIYSYEQYF
NA	TRBV7-3	14	NA	TRBJ2-3	TGTGCCAGCGCCGGGAGTAGAAACACAGATACGCAGTATTTT	CASAGSRNTDTQYF
NA	TRBV2	15	NA	TRBJ2-7	TGTGCCAGCAGTGAAGGGGCGGCAGGATACTACGAGCAGTACTTC	CASSEGAAGYYEQYF
TRBD2	TRBV7-3	17	NA	TRBJ2-1	TGTGCCAGCAGCTTAGATCCGCTAGCGGGGGGGTGGAATGAGCAGTTCTTC	CASSLDPLAGGWNEQFF
TRBD1	TRBV6-1	15	NA	TRBJ1-5	TGTGCCAGCAGTGAAACAGGGGGAGTAAATCAGCCCCAGCATTTT	CASSETGGVNQPQHF
NA	TRBV5-5	14	NA	TRBJ1-1	TGTGCCAGCAGCCTAGGCCCCTCGGGGGCTGAAGCTTTCTTT	CASSLGPSGAEAFF
NA	TRBV6-7	19	NA	TRBJ2-7	TGTGCCAGCAGTTACTCGATTTACAGGGACGAACTTAGGTCCTACGAGCAGTACTTC	CASSYSIYRDELRSYEQYF
TRBD2	TRBV11-3	16	NA	TRBJ2-5	TGTGCCAGCAGCCCAGGGACTAGCGGGGGGCAAGAGACCCAGTACTTC	CASSPGTSGGQETQYF
NA	TRBV19	16	NA	TRBJ1-1	TGTGCCAGTAGTATTCTCTCAGGTTCTATGAACACTGAAGCTTTCTTT	CASSILSGSMNTEAFF
NA	TRBV5-3	13	NA	TRBJ2-1	TGTGCCAGAAGACCACGGGGGATCGATGAGCAGTTCTTC	CARRPRGIDEQFF
NA	TRBV11-3	13	NA	TRBJ2-7	TGTGCCAGCAGCGTCGGGAGCTCCTACGAGCAGTACTTC	CASSVGSSYEQYF
NA	TRBV19	16	NA	TRBJ1-4	TGTGCCAGTATTCGGGGCGTTTGGGAGTATAATGAAAAACTGTTTTTT	CASIRGVWEYNEKLFF
NA	TRBV7-2	13	NA	TRBJ2-7	TGTGCCAGCAGCCTCGGACGGTCCTACGAGCAGTACTTC	CASSLGRSYEQYF
TRBD1	TRBV2	15	NA	TRBJ1-2	TGTGCCAGCAGTGAAGCCAGGGGGGGCAACTATGGCTACACCTTC	CASSEARGGNYGYTF
NA	TRBV6-1	14	NA	TRBJ1-2	TGTGCCAGCAGTGAAGGGGGTTACAACTATGGCTACACCTTC	CASSEGGYNYGYTF
TRBD1	TRBV10-3	12	once	TRBJ2-7	TGTGCCATCAGTGGGACAGGGGACGAGCAGTACTTC	CAISGTGDEQYF
NA	TRBV6-1	13	NA	TRBJ1-1	TGTGCCAGCATATGGGATCTGAACACTGAAGCTTTCTTT	CASIWDLNTEAFF
TRBD2	TRBV19	20	few	TRBJ2-3	TGTGCCAGTAGTATAGGCGTAGCGGGGGGATCGTTAGCGGGCACAGATACGCAGTATTTT	CASSIGVAGGSLAGTDTQYF
TRBD1	TRBV27	14	once	TRBJ1-5	TGTGCCAGCAGTCAACAGGGGAACAATCAGCCCCAGCATTTT	CASSQQGNNQPQHF
TRBD2	TRBV5-1	14	NA	TRBJ2-3	TGCGCCAGCAGCCTTAGCGGGGGAGGAGATACGCAGTATTTT	CASSLSGGGDTQYF